A single sample is the source of the 11 T cell receptor beta chains below, sequenced in a study of control samples from healthy donors and cancer patients. Libraries were prepared by immunoSEQ multiplex PCR; TCRdb keeps only in-frame clonotypes and omits some of them. The sample records 150,000 to 180,000 clones, over 85% being singletons. The sequenced sample was blood. These receptor sequences come from a man in his forties in good health.

The chain combines TRBV6-5 with TRBJ1-1, with 7 bases fitting TRBD1. The V and J ends lost 6 bases and 0 bases, in that order; junction bases with no gene match: 7. This CDR3 contains 15 residues. Germline V CDR1 and CDR2: MNHEY, SVGAGI. As DNA, the CDR3 is TGTGCCAGCAGGGATGAGGGGGCGATGAACACTGAAGCTTTCTTT. Protein product: CASRDEGAMNTEAFF.

The chain employs TRBV28 and TRBJ2-7; D is undetermined. Trimming cost V 3 bases and J 4 bases, with 16 bases left between them. The CDR3 totals 15 residues. Germline CDR1 MDHEN, CDR2 SYDVKM. The CDR3 nucleotides are TGTGCCAGCAGTTTTCGAGACACGAACCAGTACGAGCAGTACTTC. Amino acids: CASSFRDTNQYEQYF.

This sequence joins TRBV9 and TRBJ2-3, with D perhaps matching TRBD1 (6 bases). Trimming removed 0 bases at V and 3 bases at J, with 8 bases between. Germline loops: CDR1 SGDLS, CDR2 YYNGEE. CDR3 size: 14 residues. The CDR3 loop reads CASSVGGRTDTQYF. The CDR3 nucleotides are TGTGCCAGCAGCGTAGGGGGGCGGACAGATACGCAGTATTTT.

This chain uses TRBV5-1 with TRBJ2-3, with D tentatively TRBD2 (6 bases). The CDR3 covers 15 residues. V was trimmed by 4 bases and J by 1 base, leaving 13 bases between them. Germline V gene data show CDR1 as SGHRS and CDR2 as YFSETQ. The CDR3 loop reads CASSGVTSGTDTQYF. Written as DNA, the CDR3 is TGCGCCAGCAGCGGGGTGACTAGTGGCACAGATACGCAGTATTTT.

The chain recombines TRBV9 with TRBJ2-1; weak D call: TRBD2 (7 bases). The germline CDR1 and CDR2 sequences are SGDLS and YYNGEE. CDR3 length equals 15 residues. Trimming cost V 0 bases and J 5 bases, with 12 bases left between them. The CDR3 region is CASSVDGGANNEQFF. As DNA, the CDR3 is TGTGCCAGCAGCGTAGATGGGGGGGCGAACAATGAGCAGTTCTTC.

V usage is TRBV3-1 (or the pseudogene TRBV3-2) and J usage is TRBJ1-6; D not resolved. The CDR3 loop spans 15 amino acids. V lost 4 bases and J lost 9, with 16 bases in between. Germline CDR1 LGHDT, CDR2 YNNKEL (reference sequence). Here the CDR3 DNA reads TGTGCCAGCAGCCCCTTAGGGAGGGAAGGTTCACCCCTCCACTTT. Amino acids: CASSPLGREGSPLHF.

This chain links TRBV18 with TRBJ1-3; D is uncertain. CDR3 length: 15 residues. V was pared by 2 bases and J by 0 bases, with 8 bases between. The germline V gene encodes CDR1 KGHSH and CDR2 LQKENI. The CDR3 region is CASSPGGISGNTIYF. CDR3 nucleotide sequence: TGTGCCAGCTCACCAGGCGGGATCTCTGGAAACACCATATATTTT.

This clone came up a few times. V gene TRBV7-9 combines with J gene TRBJ2-7; D is unresolved. The CDR3 consists of 13 residues. In germline, CDR1 is SEHNR, CDR2 FQNEAQ (reference sequence). V lost 1 base, J lost 6 bases, and 10 bases lay in between. The DNA for the CDR3 is TGTGCCAGCAGCTTAGACAGTACCCGCGAGCAGTACTTC. Its translation is CASSLDSTREQYF.

This chain joins TRBV27 and TRBJ1-2; 10 bases match TRBD1. CDR3 size: 14 residues. Trimming cost V 8 bases and J 5 bases; bases outside gene matches: 8. In germline, CDR1 is MNHEY, CDR2 SMNVEV (reference sequence). The CDR3 region is CASADRGRGYGYTF. In DNA, the CDR3 is TGTGCCAGCGCCGACAGGGGGCGAGGTTATGGCTACACCTTC.

The V gene is TRBV19, the J gene TRBJ2-7; perhaps TRBD2 as D (7 bases). V was cut by 5 bases and J by 4 bases, with 18 bases left in between. Germline loops: CDR1 LNHDA, CDR2 SQIVND (reference sequence). The CDR3 loop spans 15 amino acids. In DNA, the CDR3 is TGTGCCAGTAGTCCACAGGCGGGGGCTGGGTACGAGCAGTACTTC. The encoded protein is CASSPQAGAGYEQYF.

This chain links TRBV10-2 with TRBJ1-5; 8 nucleotides align to TRBD1. The V gene end was trimmed by 7 bases and the J gene end by 6 bases; junction bases not matched to a gene: 5. Germline V gene sequence: CDR1 WSHSY, CDR2 SAAADI. The CDR3 consists of 13 residues. DNA of the CDR3: TGCGCCAGCACCGGACAGGGCGCTCAGCCCCAGCATTTT. Protein: CASTGQGAQPQHF.